Presented here are 22 T cell receptor beta chains from one specimen sequenced in a study of shared T cell receptors in the human thymus. Sequencing used immunoSEQ multiplex PCR; TCRdb keeps in-frame clones, though not all of them. The table shows hundreds of thousands of clones, with roughly 90% occurring only once. Separately, the same data were catalogued under a study of human thymus T cells.

The sample was thymocytes. These receptors originate from a boy less than two years old with a congenital heart defect.

The CDR3: CASSYRDRGHSGSYEQYF. The CDR3 nucleotides are TGTGCCAGCAGCTACCGGGACAGGGGGCATTCGGGTTCCTACGAGCAGTACTTC. The rearrangement joins TRBV9 to TRBJ2-7; TRBD1 matches 12 bases. The germline CDR1 and CDR2 sequences are SGDLS and YYNGEE. The CDR3 sequence is 18 residues long. V was clipped by 4 bases and J by 1 base; unmatched bases: 12.

The chain carries TRBV5-6 and TRBJ1-5; 12 nucleotides line up with TRBD1. With 4 bases clipped from V and 5 bases from J, the junction kept 4 bases outside the gene matches. CDR1 is SGHDT and CDR2 is YYEEEE in the germline V gene. The CDR3 sequence is 15 residues long. CDR3 bases: TGTGCCAGCAGCGTAGGGACAGGGGGCGATCAGCCCCAGCATTTT. Translating gives CASSVGTGGDQPQHF. Full variable domain (outside the CDR3, taken from reference TRBV5-6 and TRBJ1-5): DAGVTQSPTHLIKTRGQQVTLRCSPKSGHDTVSWYQQALGQGPQFIFQYYEEEERQRGNFPDRFSGHQFPNYSSELNVNALLLGDSALYLCASSVGTGGDQPQHFGDGTRLSIL.

J is TRBJ2-7 and V is TRBV6-5; the match to TRBD2 covers 8 bases. Germline CDR1 MNHEY, CDR2 SVGAGI. The junction had 11 bases not matched to a gene; V was cut back by 4 bases and J by 6 bases. The CDR3 is made up of 15 amino acids. Here the CDR3 reads CASSSPGLVFSEQYF. CDR3 bases: TGTGCCAGCAGTTCCCCGGGACTAGTTTTCTCCGAGCAGTACTTC.

The rearrangement links TRBV6-5 to TRBJ2-3; no clear D. Trimming took 6 bases from V and 4 from J, leaving 14 bases between them. Germline loops: CDR1 MNHEY, CDR2 SVGAGI. This CDR3 has 14 residues. The chain's CDR3 is CASSSLLAADTQYF. Written as DNA, the CDR3 is TGTGCCAGCAGCTCCCTCCTGGCGGCAGATACGCAGTATTTT.

This clone was seen just once. This chain links TRBV7-9 with TRBJ2-3, with 10 bases aligning to TRBD2. This CDR3 has 16 amino acids. Germline CDR1 reads SEHNR; CDR2 reads FQNEAQ (reference sequence). With 4 bases clipped from V and 6 bases from J, the junction kept 10 bases outside the gene matches. The CDR3 region is CASSSLGLAGVDTQYF. For the CDR3, the DNA is TGTGCCAGCAGCTCCTTGGGGCTAGCGGGAGTTGATACGCAGTATTTT. The variable domain in full, completed from reference TRBV7-9 and TRBJ2-3, reads DTGVSQNPRHKITKRGQNVTFRCDPISEHNRLYWYRQTLGQGPEFLTYFQNEAQLEKSRLLSDRFSAERPKGSFSTLEIQRTEQGDSAMYLCASSSLGLAGVDTQYFGPGTRLTVL.

This clone has only one observation. The CDR3 sequence: CASSRGQVNTGELFF. The DNA for the CDR3 is TGCGCCAGCAGCCGTGGACAGGTGAACACCGGGGAGCTGTTTTTT. The genes are TRBV5-1 and TRBJ2-2, with 7 positions matching TRBD1. In germline, CDR1 is SGHRS, CDR2 YFSETQ. This CDR3 is 15 amino acids long. V lost 4 bases, J lost 1 base, and 4 bases stayed unmatched.

CDR3 nucleotides: TGTGCCAGCAGTACCACCCCCACAGGGCTTCCCTACGAGCAGTACTTC. Its protein product is CASSTTPTGLPYEQYF. The chain couples TRBV28 to TRBJ2-7; D possibly corresponds to TRBD1 (6 bases). Trimming cost V 5 bases and J 2 bases, with 19 bases left between them. The germline V gene encodes CDR1 MDHEN and CDR2 SYDVKM. The CDR3 has 16 amino acids. Based on the CDR3 plus reference TRBV28 and TRBJ2-7, the full variable domain is DVKVTQSSRYLVKRTGEKVFLECVQDMDHENMFWYRQDPGLGLRLIYFSYDVKMKEKGDIPEGYSVSREKKERFSLILESASTNQTSMYLCASSTTPTGLPYEQYFGPGTRLTVT.

This clone was detected once. The chain combines TRBV7-9 with TRBJ2-7, with D perhaps TRBD2 (6 bases). CDR1 is SEHNR, CDR2 FQNEAQ, per germline (reference sequence). This CDR3 spans 14 amino acids. V gave up 1 base and J gave up 2 bases, with 9 bases separating them. DNA for the CDR3: TGTGCCAGCAGCTTAGAGGGGACTCCCTACGAGCAGTACTTC. It translates to CASSLEGTPYEQYF.

CDR3 amino acids: CASSTRTPHYGYTF. The DNA of the CDR3 is TGTGCCAGCAGCACCCGGACTCCTCACTATGGCTACACCTTC. The chain joins TRBV21-1 to TRBJ1-2. TRBV21-1 is shown as a pseudogene. The CDR3 sequence is 14 residues long.

V is TRBV5-1 and J is TRBJ2-1; 8 nucleotides align to TRBD2. The trim removed 3 bases at V and 6 bases at J, leaving 8 bases unmatched. The CDR3 length is 15 residues. Germline assignment: CDR1 SGHRS and CDR2 YFSETQ. Here the CDR3 DNA reads TGCGCCAGCAGCTGGGGGACTAGTAGGGTCAATGAGCAGTTCTTC. It yields the protein CASSWGTSRVNEQFF.

V and J are TRBV18 and TRBJ2-7; weak D call: TRBD2 (6 bases). The CDR3 covers 20 residues. Trimming removed 3 bases at V and 9 bases at J, with 36 bases between. Germline assignment: CDR1 KGHSH and CDR2 LQKENI. DNA for the CDR3: TGTGCCAGCTCACCCCACTCATCGGGGGACCAGCGCGACGGATCTAGCTTGCAGTACTTC. Amino acids: CASSPHSSGDQRDGSSLQYF.

The gene calls are TRBV14 and TRBJ2-5; possibly TRBD2 for D (5 bases). The ends were cut back, 4 bases at V and 6 bases at J, with 15 bases in the middle. This CDR3 has 14 residues. Germline V CDR1 and CDR2: SGHDN, FVKESK. The CDR3 sequence: CASSRYNGKKTQYF. Written as DNA, the CDR3 is TGTGCCAGCAGCCGTTATAACGGGAAAAAGACCCAGTACTTC. The whole variable domain, filled in from reference TRBV14 and TRBJ2-5, reads EAGVTQFPSHSVIEKGQTVTLRCDPISGHDNLYWYRRVMGKEIKFLLHFVKESKQDESGMPNNRFLAERTGGTYSTLKVQPAELEDSGVYFCASSRYNGKKTQYFGPGTRLLVL.

This chain joins TRBV10-2 and TRBJ2-4; 8 nucleotides match TRBD1. V gave up 8 bases and J gave up 0 bases; unmatched junction bases: 9. Germline V gene lookup returns CDR1 WSHSY and CDR2 SAAADI. The length of the CDR3 is 16 residues. Written as DNA, the CDR3 is TGCGCCAGCCGACAGGGGACCCCTCTAGCCAAAAACATTCAGTACTTC. This gives the protein CASRQGTPLAKNIQYF.

CDR3 sequence: CSVRDSQTDTQYF. In DNA, the CDR3 is TGCAGCGTCCGGGACAGTCAGACAGATACGCAGTATTTT. This chain uses TRBV29-1 with TRBJ2-3, with 7 bases that match TRBD1. The germline gives CDR1 SQVTM, CDR2 ANQGSEA. This CDR3 contains 13 residues. Unmatched junction bases numbered 6, after V lost 6 bases and J lost 3 bases.

This clone occurred a few times. The chain links TRBV28 to TRBJ2-6, with 9 positions matching TRBD1. The germline V gene has CDR1 MDHEN and CDR2 SYDVKM. The CDR3 covers 17 residues. V was clipped by 6 bases and J by 0 bases; unmatched bases: 6. Here the CDR3 reads CASSPQGAGSGANVLTF. The CDR3 nucleotides are TGTGCCAGCAGCCCACAGGGGGCAGGCTCTGGGGCCAACGTCCTGACTTTC.

The chain links TRBV6-5 to TRBJ2-7, with TRBD1 matching over 7 bases. V dropped 10 bases and J dropped 0; count of bases not matched to a gene: 9. This CDR3 spans 14 amino acids. Germline lookup yields CDR1 MNHEY and CDR2 SVGAGI. CDR3 region: CATLLGTDSYEQYF. Written as DNA, the CDR3 is TGTGCCACCCTCCTCGGGACAGACTCCTACGAGCAGTACTTC.

The genes are TRBV14 and TRBJ1-1, with D possibly TRBD1 on 5 matching bases. This CDR3 is built from 16 residues. Between the trimmed V and J ends, which lost 0 bases and 3 bases, there was a span of 14 bases. The V gene's germline CDR1 is SGHDN and CDR2 FVKESK. CDR3: CASSQETSPGDTEAFF. Written as DNA, the CDR3 is TGTGCCAGCAGCCAAGAAACAAGTCCGGGGGACACTGAAGCTTTCTTT.

CDR3 nucleotide sequence: TGCGCCAGCAGCCCCTACAACGGGACTAGCGGGCGGTACATTCAGTACTTC. Translating it yields CASSPYNGTSGRYIQYF. V is TRBV4-3 and J is TRBJ2-4; TRBD2 matches at 12 bases. This CDR3 has 17 amino acids. Per the germline V gene, CDR1 is LGHNA and CDR2 is YSLEER. Trimming at V came to 4 bases and at J to 8 bases, leaving 12 bases not matched to a gene.

The chain uses TRBV29-1 and TRBJ1-2; possibly TRBD1 for D (5 bases). CDR1 and CDR2 (germline): SQVTM, ANQGSEA. V lost 6 bases to trimming and J lost 1 base, with 15 bases between them. CDR3 length equals 14 residues. The CDR3: CSVAGPTRNYGYTF. The DNA for the CDR3 is TGCAGCGTAGCGGGACCAACCCGTAACTATGGCTACACCTTC.

J is TRBJ2-7 and V is TRBV7-2; perhaps TRBD1 as D (6 bases). V lost 5 bases, J lost 0 bases, and 11 bases lay in between. CDR1 is SGHTA, CDR2 FQGNSA, per germline. The CDR3 is 14 amino acids. The CDR3 protein is CASSETGHSYEQYF. The CDR3, as DNA: TGTGCCAGCAGCGAGACAGGCCACTCCTACGAGCAGTACTTC.

The CDR3 protein is CASPGSRQTNYEQYF. In DNA, the CDR3 is TGTGCCAGCCCAGGGTCTCGTCAAACTAACTACGAGCAGTACTTC. The chain carries TRBV6-4 and TRBJ2-7; weak D call: TRBD1 (5 bases). V was shortened by 8 bases and J by 3 bases, with 20 bases between the two germline ends. The V gene's germline CDR1 is MRHNA and CDR2 SNTAGT. This CDR3 has 15 amino acids.

The rearrangement uses TRBV5-1 and TRBJ1-1; weak D call: TRBD1 (6 bases). Germline assignment: CDR1 SGHRS and CDR2 YFSETQ. The CDR3 is 14 amino acids. Trimming stripped 4 bases from V and 1 base from J, with 11 bases between. The CDR3, as DNA: TGCGCCAGCAGCCCGGGACACTGGAACACTGAAGCTTTCTTT. This sequence encodes CASSPGHWNTEAFF.